This TCR beta chain was recorded in a study of blood T cell repertoires in COVID-19. Study overall: Both acute and convalescent COVID-19 samples were obtained from the United States, Italy and Spain. PBMCs, B-cell-depleted T cells, or T cells were the source of the cDNA or gDNA that made up the material.

In the authors' workflow: Amplification from reference gene primers served as the basis for estimated nucleated cell counts. This table comes from immunoSEQ multiplex PCR, and its TCRdb copy is limited to in-frame clones, with some not included. V, J and clone size were drawn from that table, and D and trimming were deduced from the DNA. The sample contains 80,000 to 95,000 clones, 86% of which appear only once. A single count supports this clone. Germline V gene sequence: CDR1 KGHDR, CDR2 SFDVKD. V lost 5 bases, J lost 4 bases, and 5 bases stayed unmatched. The CDR3 consists of 15 residues. This sequence originates from a man over 45 with active or convalescent COVID-19. Input material: peripheral blood. The V call is TRBV24-1, the J call TRBJ1-5; 9 positions match TRBD1. This chain's CDR3 is CATSGTGVWNQPQHF. The CDR3, as DNA: TGTGCCACCAGTGGGACAGGGGTATGGAATCAGCCCCAGCATTTT.